A single sample is the source of the 29 T cell receptor beta chains below, sequenced in a study of T cells in Graves' hyperthyroidism and ophthalmopathy (dated by TCRdb to about 2019). Library prep was done by multiplex PCR. The run used an Illumina HiSeq 2000. The TCR beta CDR3 regions were amplified from the RNA transcripts. A first-round RT-PCR of the TCR CDR3 used the HTBI primer set with the Qiagen OneStep RT-PCR kit. Starting from the raw public reads, TCRdb applied fastp trimming at Q25, assembled clones with MiXCR and retained in-frame beta chains. Identical CDR3 proteins give one entry, which carries the most common genes and DNA. This sample holds a few hundred thousand distinct CDR3 sequences; roughly 50% were observed only once. The ten largest make up roughly 8.2% of the sample. Sequencing was performed on peripheral blood or thyroid tissue (not recorded which). These receptors all come from a woman younger than 35 with Graves' hyperthyroidism.

This clonotype was seen ten or more times. The J gene is TRBJ1-5, the V gene TRBV12-5; tentatively, D is TRBD1 (5 bases). Trimming stripped 2 bases from V and 10 bases from J, with 18 bases between. Germline CDR1 is LGHNT and CDR2 is FRNRAP. This CDR3 spans 15 amino acids. CDR3 in DNA: TGTGCTAGTGGTTTGTTCGAGGGACCCTTTTTTCCCCAGCATTTT. It translates to CASGLFEGPFFPQHF.

This clonotype was detected a few times. The gene calls are TRBV7-9 and TRBJ2-6, with D maybe TRBD1 (5 bases). The germline V gene encodes CDR1 SEHNR and CDR2 FQNEAQ (reference sequence). The CDR3 runs to 16 residues. V was trimmed by 4 bases and J by 2 bases, leaving 12 bases between them. DNA for the CDR3: TGTGCCAGCAGCTCCTACACAGGCACTGGGGCCAACGTCCTGACTTTC. Its translation is CASSSYTGTGANVLTF.

This chain joins TRBV30 and TRBJ2-6, with TRBD1 as a possible D gene (6 bases). In germline, CDR1 is GTSNPN, CDR2 SVGIG (reference sequence). V was clipped by 2 bases and J by 2 bases, with 10 bases between them. The CDR3 totals 15 residues. DNA for the CDR3: TGTGCCTGGAGTATGGGGGCTACTGGGGCCAACGTCCTGACTTTC. Its protein is CAWSMGATGANVLTF.

This clonotype was found many times. V gene TRBV4-1 combines with J gene TRBJ2-7, with TRBD1 identical over 7 bases. The CDR3 runs to 16 residues. Trimming cost V 1 base and J 3 bases; bases outside gene matches: 9. The germline gives CDR1 MGHRA, CDR2 YSYEKL. CDR3 in DNA: TGCGCCAGCAGCCAAGGGACAGGTTACAACAACTACGAGCAGTACTTC. Its translation: CASSQGTGYNNYEQYF.

The chain combines TRBV19 with TRBJ1-5; the match to TRBD1 covers 9 bases. Germline assignment: CDR1 LNHDA and CDR2 SQIVND (reference sequence). The CDR3 extends over 14 amino acids. The J segment lost 4 bases and the V segment lost 5 bases, leaving 3 bases of the junction unmatched. CDR3: CASSWDRVNQPQHF. CDR3 DNA sequence: TGTGCCAGTAGTTGGGACAGGGTAAATCAGCCCCAGCATTTT.

There are a few counts of this clonotype. Just one base apart from a much larger clone, this may be a read error. The chain combines TRBV9 with TRBJ1-1; the D gene is possibly TRBD1 (6 bases). The CDR3 extends over 14 amino acids. Germline loops: CDR1 SGDLS, CDR2 YYNGEE. This chain's CDR3 is CASGVDHRESEAFF. The DNA for the CDR3 is TGTGCCAGCGGCGTAGATCACAGGGAATCTGAAGCTTTCTTT.

The table lists this clonotype with many counts. This rearrangement joins TRBV7-8 to TRBJ1-1, with TRBD1 matching 8 bases. Per the germline V gene, CDR1 is SGHVS and CDR2 is FQNEAQ. CDR3 length: 14 residues. The V gene end was trimmed by 2 bases and the J gene end by 6 bases; junction bases not matched to a gene: 5. CDR3 amino acids: CASSLFQGAAEAFF. In DNA form, the CDR3 reads TGTGCCAGCAGCTTATTTCAGGGGGCCGCTGAAGCTTTCTTT.

On this clonotype itself: It is likely a read error, because the conserved phenylalanine at the end of the CDR3 is missing. The DNA is omitted, as the CDR3 cannot be located on it reliably, and the CDR3 follows TCRdb's listing. This chain uses TRBV24-1 with TRBJ2-7; TRBD2 is the table's D call and was not checked against the DNA. The CDR3 has 11 amino acids, counting both end residues. The V gene's germline CDR1 is KGHDR and CDR2 SFDVKD. CDR3 residues: CATRLAGVVDC.

At least ten counts were recorded for this clonotype. This rearrangement joins TRBV27 to TRBJ1-1; D uncertain. Germline V gene sequence: CDR1 MNHEY, CDR2 SMNVEV (reference sequence). The V gene lost 0 bases and the J gene lost 3 bases, with 11 bases spanning the gap. The CDR3 runs to 15 residues. CDR3 protein: CASSLSFGGYTEAFF. In DNA, the CDR3 is TGTGCCAGCAGTTTATCGTTCGGCGGTTACACTGAAGCTTTCTTT.

In this sample, this clonotype turned up many times. The chain employs TRBV19 and TRBJ2-7, with D maybe TRBD1 (6 bases). V dropped 5 bases and J dropped 2 bases, with 13 bases sitting between them. The CDR3 has 14 amino acids. Germline V gene data show CDR1 as LNHDA and CDR2 as SQIVND (reference sequence). The DNA for the CDR3 is TGTGCCAGTAGTTATGGGGGCTTCCCCTACGAGCAGTACTTC. It specifies CASSYGGFPYEQYF. Based on the CDR3 plus reference TRBV19 and TRBJ2-7, the full variable domain is DGGITQSPKYLFRKEGQNVTLSCEQNLNHDAMYWYRQDPGQGLRLIYYSQIVNDFQKGDIAEGYSVSREKKESFPLTVTSAQKNPTAFYLCASSYGGFPYEQYFGPGTRLTVT.

This rearrangement joins TRBV7-2 to TRBJ2-3; D unresolved. Germline lookup yields CDR1 SGHTA and CDR2 FQGNSA. The CDR3 consists of 15 residues. The V end lost 0 bases, the J end lost 0 bases, and 7 bases lay between the germline ends. CDR3 loop: CASSLAYQSTDTQYF. In DNA form, the CDR3 reads TGTGCCAGCAGCTTAGCGTATCAGAGCACAGATACGCAGTATTTT.

This clonotype was detected only a few times. CDR3 nucleotide sequence: TGTGCCAGCAGCGTAGTTAGCGGGCGCGAGCAGTACTTC. Translated: CASSVVSGREQYF. The chain combines TRBV9 with TRBJ2-7, with 7 bases matching TRBD2. The CDR3 is made up of 13 amino acids. The germline V gene has CDR1 SGDLS and CDR2 YYNGEE. Trimming removed 0 bases from V and 6 bases from J; junction bases left unmatched: 3.

The sample holds a few counts of this clonotype. The chain recombines TRBV4-2 with TRBJ2-3; D gene uncertain. V was clipped by 1 base and J by 4 bases, with 9 bases between them. This CDR3 has 14 residues. Germline CDR1 and CDR2: LGHNA and YNFKEQ. CDR3 DNA: TGTGCCAGCAGCCAAGCTAGGAGTCCAGATACGCAGTATTTT. Its protein product is CASSQARSPDTQYF.

CDR3 nucleotide sequence: TGTGCCAGCAGCCGAGGGGGGGGGGACGAGCAGTACTTC. Translating gives CASSRGGGDEQYF. The chain joins TRBV7-9 to TRBJ2-7, with D tentatively TRBD2 (7 bases). The length of the CDR3 is 13 residues. The germline gives CDR1 SEHNR, CDR2 FQNEAQ (reference sequence). V was clipped by 5 bases and J by 5 bases, with 13 bases between them.

Of note for this clonotype: One end of the junction fails to match germline, which may point to a read error. The rearrangement joins TRBV7-2 to TRBJ2-7, with TRBD2 matching over 8 bases. The CDR3 covers 17 residues. Germline-derived CDR1 and CDR2 are SGHTA and FQGNSA. As DNA, the CDR3 is TGTGCCGGCAGCTTAGCGGGGCTTGACAGGCCCTCCTACGAGCAGTACTTC. It yields the protein CAGSLAGLDRPSYEQYF.

This chain links TRBV19 with TRBJ1-1; D is uncertain. Near its end, the DNA agrees better with TRBJ2-1, so the J call may be wrong. The CDR3 is made up of 13 amino acids. CDR1 is LNHDA, CDR2 SQIVND, per germline (reference sequence). The CDR3 bases are TGTGCCAGTAGTTTTCAGATGGGGAATGAGCAGTTCTTC. Amino acid sequence: CASSFQMGNEQFF.

The table lists this clonotype with many counts. This sequence joins TRBV29-1 and TRBJ2-1; 8 bases fit TRBD2. The germline V gene encodes CDR1 SQVTM and CDR2 ANQGSEA. CDR3 size: 13 residues. Germline trimming cut 3 bases from V and 8 bases from J; bases unmatched to any gene: 6. The chain's CDR3 is CSVDLREDDEQFF. CDR3 DNA: TGCAGCGTTGATTTGCGGGAGGATGATGAGCAGTTCTTC.

This clonotype came up a few times. V usage is TRBV29-1 and J usage is TRBJ2-7; possible D gene TRBD2, 5 bases. The V end lost 8 bases, the J end lost 0 bases, and 14 bases lay between the germline ends. Germline V lookup: CDR1 SQVTM, CDR2 ANQGSEA. This CDR3 comprises 13 residues. For the CDR3, the DNA is TGCAGCTTGGTGGACTTGACCTCCTACGAGCAGTACTTC. It is translated as CSLVDLTSYEQYF.

In its sample, this clonotype was seen many times. The rearrangement uses TRBV20-1 and TRBJ1-4; D not certain. Germline CDR1 is DFQATT and CDR2 is SNEGSKA (reference sequence). This CDR3 is 12 amino acids long. Trimming pared 7 bases from V and 4 bases from J, leaving 10 bases between. CDR3 DNA: TGCAGTGTGGAAAAGGGTAATGAAAAACTGTTTTTT. Its translation: CSVEKGNEKLFF.

This clonotype has ten or more counts. V gene TRBV24-1 combines with J gene TRBJ2-7; 8 bases line up with TRBD2. V dropped 3 bases and J dropped 12; count of bases not matched to a gene: 6. This CDR3 has 12 residues. In germline, CDR1 is KGHDR, CDR2 SFDVKD. For the CDR3, the DNA is TGTGCCACCAGTGATCCCGGGACTAGGATGTACTTC. It specifies CATSDPGTRMYF.

Of note for this clonotype: This may arise from a read error, as a much more abundant clone is one base away. This chain joins TRBV7-9 and TRBJ2-7; 7 bases map to TRBD2. Germline V gene sequence: CDR1 SEHNR, CDR2 FQNEAQ (reference sequence). The CDR3 has 14 amino acids. With V trimmed by 7 bases and J by 0 bases, 6 bases remained unmatched. The DNA of the CDR3 is TGTGCCAGCATAGGGCGGGAGAGCTCCTACGAGCAGTACTTC. Its protein is CASIGRESSYEQYF.

V gene TRBV7-3 combines with J gene TRBJ1-2; no clear D gene. Germline values: CDR1 SGHTA, CDR2 FQGTGA. V shed 4 bases and J shed 3 bases, with 27 bases lying between them. The length of the CDR3 is 19 residues. CDR3 DNA sequence: TGTGCCAGCAGCTGGCAGACCGACAAGAGTGACACCGGGGACTATGGCTACACCTTC. Its protein is CASSWQTDKSDTGDYGYTF. Filled out from reference TRBV7-3 and TRBJ1-2, the complete variable domain reads GAGVSQTPSNKVTEKGKYVELRCDPISGHTALYWYRQSLGQGPEFLIYFQGTGAADDSGLPNDRFFAVRPEGSVSTLKIQRTERGDSAVYLCASSWQTDKSDTGDYGYTFGSGTRLTVV.

This clonotype was seen at least ten times. CDR3 sequence (DNA): TGTGCCAGCAGCTGGGCTAGCGGGATCCAAGAGACCCAGTACTTC. It yields the protein CASSWASGIQETQYF. The chain is built from TRBV9 and TRBJ2-5; TRBD2 agrees at 9 bases. In germline, CDR1 is SGDLS, CDR2 YYNGEE. This CDR3 is 15 amino acids long. The V and J ends lost 4 bases and 1 base, in that order; junction bases with no gene match: 5.

This clonotype was seen many times. This chain joins TRBV12-5 and TRBJ1-4, with D maybe TRBD1 (5 bases). CDR3 length equals 14 residues. Germline values: CDR1 LGHNT, CDR2 FRNRAP. Between the trimmed V and J ends, which lost 6 bases and 0 bases, there was a span of 8 bases. The chain's CDR3 is CASGYRSTNEKLFF. The CDR3 coding sequence is TGTGCTAGTGGATACAGGTCAACTAATGAAAAACTGTTTTTT.

This clonotype came up many times. The chain couples TRBV20-1 to TRBJ1-1; no firm D call. CDR3 size: 13 residues. With 0 bases removed from V and 7 bases from J, the gap between germline ends came to 12 bases. CDR1 DFQATT and CDR2 SNEGSKA come from the germline V gene (reference sequence). CDR3 sequence (DNA): TGCAGTGCTAGAGATTGGGCAGCCAGTGAAGCTTTCTTT. Translating gives CSARDWAASEAFF.

The chain is built from TRBV27 and TRBJ1-5; possible D gene TRBD1, 5 bases. Germline CDR1 and CDR2: MNHEY and SMNVEV (reference sequence). CDR3 size: 16 residues. The ends were cut back, 4 bases at V and 1 base at J, with 14 bases in the middle. The CDR3 region is CASSWAGWRSNQPQHF. In DNA, the CDR3 is TGTGCCAGCAGTTGGGCAGGGTGGAGAAGCAATCAGCCCCAGCATTTT.

Notes on this clonotype: This CDR3 fails to terminate in the conserved phenylalanine or tryptophan, so it likely reflects a read error. The DNA is left out, because the CDR3 cannot be placed on it with certainty; the CDR3 is given as TCRdb lists it. The J gene is TRBJ1-6, the V gene TRBV11-3. Germline lookup yields CDR1 SGHNT and CDR2 YENEEA. 10 amino acids form the CDR3, both terminal residues included. The CDR3 loop reads CASSQDGANY.

This clonotype has a handful of counts. The chain combines TRBV30 with TRBJ1-4, with D tentatively TRBD1 (6 bases). The germline V gene has CDR1 GTSNPN and CDR2 SVGIG (reference sequence). The CDR3 extends over 12 amino acids. Trimming pared 1 base from V and 8 bases from J, leaving 8 bases between. CDR3 nucleotide sequence: TGTGCCTGGAGTGGGGGGACAGAAAAACTGTTTTTT. Protein product: CAWSGGTEKLFF.

This clonotype showed up many times. The genes are TRBV5-1 and TRBJ1-5, with a possible D match to TRBD1 (6 bases). Deletions cut 2 bases from V and 2 bases from J, with 17 bases between. The CDR3 is 17 residues long. Germline V gene lookup returns CDR1 SGHRS and CDR2 YFSETQ. The chain's CDR3 is CASSFRPGGEGNQPQHF. In nucleotides, the CDR3 is TGCGCCAGCAGCTTCCGGCCCGGGGGCGAGGGCAATCAGCCCCAGCATTTT.